Below, one T cell receptor (beta chain) is given with its context. Its antigen is currently unknown. A deep-level run was used for the assay. DNA input for the unsorted PBMC replicate PCRs was about 300 ng, 25,000 to 30,000 T cell genomes. Ten immunoSEQ deep assay plates served to sequence unsorted PBMC DNA. Sequencing used immunoSEQ multiplex PCR; TCRdb keeps in-frame clones, though not all of them. In the table there are about 510,000 clones, 79% of which are singletons. These data originate in a study of shared clonotypes between healthy human individuals. Study outcomes and limitations: Only blood underwent sampling, and tissue repertoires likely differ.

V lost 1 base and J lost 2, with 8 bases in between. The germline V gene encodes CDR1 MGHRA and CDR2 YSYEKL. The CDR3 spans 14 residues. The receptor was derived from a woman aged 40 to 50 in good health. Some clones in this sample may be carry-over from other donors' samples. Sequenced: PBMCs. The rearrangement joins TRBV4-1 to TRBJ2-5; D is undetermined. The CDR3 DNA reads TGCGCCAGCAGCCAAGTATCAGAACAAGAGACCCAGTACTTC. It is translated as CASSQVSEQETQYF.